The present T cell receptor beta chain was sequenced within a study of spatial heterogeneity in lung cancer. About the study: On average, each unique TCR and UMI combination appeared more than ten times in raw reads.

Time point defined: blood at routine non-recurrence follow-up after resection. The study sequenced unsorted whole RNA from tumor, nontumor lung or frozen PBMC. This clonotype was picked up many times. Every cDNA TCR molecule received its own unique molecular identifier. TCRdb processed the 5' RACE reads anew with MiXCR; each CDR3 protein has one entry. This table has fewer than 60,000 distinct CDR3 sequences, under 8% appearing once. Germline assignment: CDR1 SGHKS and CDR2 YYEKEE (reference sequence). The CDR3 sequence is 15 residues long. The ends were cut back, 0 bases at V and 9 bases at J, with 16 bases in the middle.

Material: PBMCs, obtained at follow-up. V usage is TRBV5-5 and J usage is TRBJ2-4, with D tentatively TRBD2 (5 bases). This sequence originates from a female donor with early-stage non-small cell lung cancer. The CDR3 nucleotides read TGTGCCAGCAGCTTGGAGGGCGGGCAACCCGTCATTCAGTACTTC. Translation: CASSLEGGQPVIQYF.